These 30 T cell receptor beta chains came from one sample sequenced in a study of early T cells in non-severe SARS-CoV-2 infection. TCRdb processed the 5' RACE reads anew with MiXCR; each CDR3 protein has one entry. The table has roughly 63,000 distinct CDR3 sequences, about 11% seen once; the top ten hold approximately 1.2%. The specimen comprised whole blood, sampled at baseline. Receptors were obtained from an adult who was a healthcare worker with PCR-confirmed SARS-CoV-2 infection or an uninfected control (not recorded which). The donor label of this sample is uncertain.

This clonotype has a handful of counts. The chain employs TRBV9 and TRBJ1-6, with D hard to call. Germline lookup yields CDR1 SGDLS and CDR2 YYNGEE. Trimming left V 0 bases short and J 8 bases short, with 9 bases between. The CDR3 length is 14 residues. The CDR3 here is CASSVDRRYSPLHF. DNA of the CDR3: TGTGCCAGCAGCGTAGATCGCCGGTATTCACCCCTCCACTTT.

This chain links TRBV12-3 or TRBV12-4 with TRBJ2-2, with 8 bases lining up with TRBD2. V shed 8 bases and J 3 bases; nucleotides not matched to a gene: 5. This CDR3 is 14 amino acids long. CDR3 protein: CASGARGDTGELFF. CDR3 sequence (DNA): TGTGCCAGCGGTGCGCGGGGGGACACCGGGGAGCTGTTTTTT.

The chain has TRBV6-2 or TRBV6-3 and TRBJ1-1, with D uncertain. Trimming shortened V by 8 bases and J by 2 bases, and 12 bases separated the two germline ends. Germline V lookup: CDR1 MNHEY, CDR2 SVGEGT. The CDR3 loop spans 13 amino acids. CDR3 sequence (DNA): TGTGCCAGCCGGATCGGGAGAAACACTGAAGCTTTCTTT. It translates to CASRIGRNTEAFF.

Many counts were recorded for this clonotype. The J gene is TRBJ2-1, the V gene TRBV12-3 or TRBV12-4, with TRBD1 matching over 7 bases. V shed 5 bases, J shed 0 bases, and the junction held 7 bases outside the gene matches. This CDR3 has 16 residues. CDR3 bases: TGTGCCAGCAGTCAAGTAGGGGACAGCTCCTACAATGAGCAGTTCTTC. Its protein is CASSQVGDSSYNEQFF.

This clonotype occurred many times. The chain links TRBV28 to TRBJ2-2; 7 bases align to TRBD1. CDR3 length: 16 amino acids. V dropped 7 bases and J dropped 4; count of bases not matched to a gene: 12. Germline lookup yields CDR1 MDHEN and CDR2 SYDVKM. CDR3 in amino acids: CASTLRGSFSTGELFF. In nucleotides, the CDR3 is TGTGCCAGCACCCTCAGGGGGTCTTTCAGCACCGGGGAGCTGTTTTTT.

This clonotype was detected a few times. The chain joins TRBV14 to TRBJ2-3; D call uncertain. The CDR3 length is 15 residues. The germline V and J ends were trimmed by 2 bases and 4 bases, with 13 bases remaining between them. Per the germline V gene, CDR1 is SGHDN and CDR2 is FVKESK. This CDR3 is CASSQSVQVADTQYF. The CDR3 DNA follows: TGTGCCAGCAGCCAATCGGTTCAGGTTGCAGATACGCAGTATTTT. Variable domain in full (rest from reference TRBV14 and TRBJ2-3): EAGVTQFPSHSVIEKGQTVTLRCDPISGHDNLYWYRRVMGKEIKFLLHFVKESKQDESGMPNNRFLAERTGGTYSTLKVQPAELEDSGVYFCASSQSVQVADTQYFGPGTRLTVL.

Only a few counts were recorded for this clonotype. The genes are TRBV29-1 and TRBJ1-1, with D uncertain. V lost 7 bases to trimming and J lost 4 bases, with 19 bases between them. Germline assignment: CDR1 SQVTM and CDR2 ANQGSEA. CDR3 size: 14 residues. As DNA, the CDR3 is TGCAGCGCTGCGACCGCGGTCGGTACCACTGAAGCTTTCTTT. Residues: CSAATAVGTTEAFF.

This clonotype was found a few times. This chain uses TRBV7-8 with TRBJ2-7; TRBD1 aligns across 7 bases. With V trimmed by 0 bases and J by 6 bases, 8 bases remained unmatched. In germline, CDR1 is SGHVS, CDR2 FQNEAQ. The CDR3 covers 15 residues. The CDR3 is CASSLADRSSVEQYV. The CDR3 coding sequence is TGTGCCAGCAGCTTAGCGGACAGGAGCTCAGTCGAGCAGTACGTC.

The rearrangement joins TRBV4-2 to TRBJ2-1; TRBD1 matches 9 bases. The germline V gene has CDR1 LGHNA and CDR2 YNFKEQ. Trimming removed 4 bases from V and 7 bases from J; junction bases left unmatched: 26. This CDR3 is built from 21 residues. CDR3 protein: CASSPKALFRERDRVVNEQFF. CDR3 sequence (DNA): TGTGCCAGCAGCCCTAAAGCCCTCTTTCGGGAACGGGACAGGGTTGTGAATGAGCAGTTCTTC.

Concerning this clonotype itself: A read error is possible here, since a much larger clone lies one base away. The rearrangement uses TRBV11-2 and TRBJ2-3; TRBD2 aligns across 10 bases. This CDR3 is 17 amino acids long. CDR1 is SGHAT and CDR2 is FQNNGV in the germline V gene. V shed 5 bases and J 5 bases; nucleotides not matched to a gene: 13. The CDR3 loop is CASSLAGALRGVDTQYF. The CDR3 DNA reads as TGTGCCAGCAGCCTAGCGGGGGCCCTACGAGGAGTAGATACGCAGTATTTT.

This chain links TRBV5-1 with TRBJ1-2, with 8 bases aligning to TRBD1. The CDR3 totals 16 residues. The V and J ends lost 6 bases and 6 bases, in that order; junction bases with no gene match: 16. Germline V gene lookup returns CDR1 SGHRS and CDR2 YFSETQ. The CDR3 DNA follows: TGCGCCAGCACCTATGGACAGGGAATTGGACAGGATGGCTACACCTTC. It yields the protein CASTYGQGIGQDGYTF. Full variable domain (missing parts from reference TRBV5-1 and TRBJ1-2): KAGVTQTPRYLIKTRGQQVTLSCSPISGHRSVSWYQQTPGQGLQFLFEYFSETQRNKGNFPGRFSGRQFSNSRSEMNVSTLELGDSALYLCASTYGQGIGQDGYTFGSGTRLTVV.

This chain joins TRBV6-1 and TRBJ2-1; 11 bases align to TRBD2. CDR3 length: 15 amino acids. Germline V gene sequence: CDR1 MNHNS, CDR2 SASEGT. Losses at the gene ends were 7 bases for V and 5 bases for J; bases not matched to a gene: 7. The CDR3 DNA is TGTGCCAGCATTCAACTAGCGGGGGCCCACAATGAGCAGTTCTTC. Residues: CASIQLAGAHNEQFF.

CDR3 DNA: TGTGCCAGCAGTGAAGGATGGGGAACGGGACCCTACGAGCAGTACGTC. This encodes CASSEGWGTGPYEQYV. J is TRBJ2-7 and V is TRBV6-1, with D perhaps assigned TRBD1 or TRBD2 (5 bases each). The V end lost 1 base, the J end lost 2 bases, and 15 bases lay between the germline ends. The CDR3 sequence is 16 residues long. Germline V CDR1 and CDR2: MNHNS, SASEGT.

The rearrangement links TRBV12-5 to TRBJ2-3; 11 nucleotides match TRBD2. CDR3 length equals 16 residues. The ends lost 1 base at V and 2 bases at J; junction bases unmatched: 2. Germline V gene lookup returns CDR1 LGHNT and CDR2 FRNRAP. CDR3 nucleotide sequence: TGTGCTAGTGGTTTGGGACTAGCGGGGATCACAGATACGCAGTATTTT. Translation gives CASGLGLAGITDTQYF.

In this sample, this clonotype turned up a few times. This rearrangement joins TRBV6-1 to TRBJ2-7, with D possibly called TRBD1 or TRBD2 (5 bases each). CDR3 size: 14 residues. Per germline, CDR1 MNHNS and CDR2 SASEGT. V dropped 2 bases and J dropped 7 bases, with 15 bases sitting between them. CDR3 coding DNA: TGTGCCAGCAGTGAAAGGGACCCCTGGAGGGAGCAGTACGTC. Protein sequence: CASSERDPWREQYV.

The chain combines TRBV20-1 with TRBJ1-6; D gene ambiguous. The CDR3 is 16 amino acids. Germline V CDR1 and CDR2: DFQATT, SNEGSKA (reference sequence). Between the trimmed V and J ends, which lost 0 bases and 6 bases, there was a span of 15 bases. The CDR3: CSARERGWFGNSPLHF. The DNA of the CDR3 is TGCAGTGCTAGAGAGAGAGGGTGGTTTGGTAATTCACCCCTCCACTTT.

This clonotype was picked up many times. The chain carries TRBV20-1 and TRBJ2-1; 10 bases line up with TRBD2. J gave up 4 bases and V 7 bases, and 16 bases lay outside the gene matches. The CDR3 is made up of 17 amino acids. CDR1 DFQATT and CDR2 SNEGSKA come from the germline V gene (reference sequence). For the CDR3, the DNA is TGCAGTGTCCTTACTAGCGGGGCACAAAAACCTTACAATGAGCAGTTCTTC. Its protein is CSVLTSGAQKPYNEQFF.

The chain recombines TRBV7-8 with TRBJ1-1, with a weak D call TRBD1 (6 bases). V gave up 5 bases and J gave up 5 bases, with 15 bases separating them. From germline, CDR1 is SGHVS and CDR2 FQNEAQ. This CDR3 contains 14 residues. The DNA for the CDR3 is TGTGCCAGCAGCCCTAGGGGGGGGGCAACTGAAGCTTTCTTT. Translated, it gives CASSPRGGATEAFF.

V usage is TRBV5-1 and J usage is TRBJ2-5; tentative D call: TRBD1 (5 bases). The CDR3 spans 15 residues. Trimming pared 5 bases from V and 1 base from J, leaving 15 bases between. The germline V gene has CDR1 SGHRS and CDR2 YFSETQ. This chain's CDR3 is CASRGTGQSQETQYF. As DNA, the CDR3 is TGCGCCAGCAGGGGCACCGGACAAAGCCAAGAGACCCAGTACTTC.

The rearrangement joins TRBV6-1 to TRBJ2-7, with unresolved D. The germline V gene encodes CDR1 MNHNS and CDR2 SASEGT. CDR3 length: 15 amino acids. V gave up 7 bases and J gave up 6 bases, with 22 bases separating them. The CDR3 here is CASKEGQYIEGEQYV. CDR3 coding DNA: TGTGCCAGCAAAGAAGGTCAGTATATAGAAGGCGAGCAGTACGTC.

This chain joins TRBV30 and TRBJ1-1, with 7 bases aligning to TRBD1. With 4 bases clipped from V and 0 bases from J, the junction kept 5 bases outside the gene matches. This CDR3 contains 14 residues. CDR1 is GTSNPN, CDR2 SVGIG, per germline (reference sequence). The CDR3 loop is CAWTRQGMNTEAFF. The CDR3 nucleotides are TGTGCCTGGACGCGACAGGGAATGAACACTGAAGCTTTCTTT.

This clonotype was counted at least ten times. The chain links TRBV12-3 or TRBV12-4 to TRBJ1-1; no definite D call. The CDR3 runs 15 residues. V was trimmed by 2 bases and J by 0 bases, leaving 10 bases between them. The DNA for the CDR3 is TGTGCCAGCAGTTTAAACCCGAAGGTGAACACTGAAGCTTTCTTT. Amino acid sequence: CASSLNPKVNTEAFF.

V gene TRBV6-6 combines with J gene TRBJ2-7, with a tentative D call TRBD2 (5 bases). Looked up from germline, CDR1 is MNHNY and CDR2 is SVGAGI (reference sequence). Trimming cost V 10 bases and J 4 bases, with 17 bases left between them. This CDR3 is 13 amino acids long. In DNA form, the CDR3 reads TGTGCCACCCGGCCCCGGGGAGAGTACGAGCAGTACGTC. It translates to CATRPRGEYEQYV.

This clonotype was counted between two and nine times. The rearrangement links TRBV3-1 to TRBJ2-1; D remains ambiguous. The CDR3 has 15 amino acids. The germline gives CDR1 LGHDT, CDR2 YNNKEL (reference sequence). Trimming removed 1 base from V and 5 bases from J, with 12 bases in between. The CDR3 nucleotides read TGTGCCAGCAGCCAAGTTCTGCTGGGCAACAATGAGCAGTTCTTC. It specifies CASSQVLLGNNEQFF.

V gene TRBV7-3 combines with J gene TRBJ1-1, with D possibly matching TRBD1 (5 bases). The CDR3 runs 15 residues. The germline V and J ends were trimmed by 4 bases and 1 base, with 13 bases remaining between them. CDR1 is SGHTA and CDR2 is FQGTGA in the germline V gene. DNA for the CDR3: TGTGCCAGCAGCTCCACCGGGACTCGGAACACTGAAGCTTTCTTT. Translating it yields CASSSTGTRNTEAFF.

The gene calls are TRBV7-2 and TRBJ2-2; D unresolved. Trimming took 3 bases from V and 2 from J, leaving 7 bases between them. Germline-derived CDR1 and CDR2 are SGHTA and FQGNSA. CDR3 size: 14 residues. The CDR3 nucleotides are TGTGCCAGCAGCTTCTTCTTCAACACCGGGGAGCTGTTTTTT. It encodes CASSFFFNTGELFF.

V and J are TRBV12-3 or TRBV12-4 and TRBJ1-2; D gene ambiguous. CDR3 size: 12 residues. The V gene lost 4 bases and the J gene lost 7 bases, with 10 bases spanning the gap. DNA for the CDR3: TGTGCCAGCAGTTCGTCTCCCATTGGCTACACCTTC. Translated, it gives CASSSSPIGYTF.

Concerning this clonotype: This may arise from a read error, as a much more abundant clone is one base away. This chain uses TRBV27 with TRBJ2-3; 7 bases map to TRBD1. CDR1 is MNHEY and CDR2 is SMNVEV in the germline V gene (reference sequence). The CDR3 contains 12 residues. The CDR3 here is CVSAQGADTQYF. CDR3 in DNA: TGTGTCAGTGCGCAGGGGGCAGATACGCAGTATTTT.

This sequence joins TRBV5-4 and TRBJ2-3; the match to TRBD2 covers 14 bases. The V gene end was trimmed by 4 bases and the J gene end by 12 bases; junction bases not matched to a gene: 10. This CDR3 has 15 residues. Germline loops: CDR1 SGHNT, CDR2 YYREEE (reference sequence). The CDR3 DNA reads TGTGCCAGCAGCCGGACTAGCGGGGGGCCGGTTCAACAGTATTTT. This codes for CASSRTSGGPVQQYF.

This clonotype came up many times. V gene TRBV7-3 combines with J gene TRBJ2-3; a weak D match, TRBD1 (5 bases). The germline V gene has CDR1 SGHTA and CDR2 FQGTGA. There are 13 residues in the CDR3. V gave up 8 bases and J gave up 0 bases, with 9 bases separating them. The CDR3 DNA sequence: TGTGCCAGCGGACACGTTAGCACAGATACGCAGTATTTT. This gives the protein CASGHVSTDTQYF.